These 11 T cell receptor beta chains were all obtained from the same sample, sequenced in a study of blood T cell repertoires in COVID-19. Produced via immunoSEQ multiplex PCR; TCRdb's table is partial and in-frame only. The sample has under 90,000 clones, over 65% seen once. The sample consisted of peripheral blood. The receptors were gathered from a man aged 45 to 65 with active or convalescent COVID-19.

This clone was recorded once. V usage is TRBV11-2 and J usage is TRBJ2-7; 10 nucleotides line up with TRBD1. With 7 bases clipped from V and 3 bases from J, the junction kept 6 bases outside the gene matches. From germline, CDR1 is SGHAT and CDR2 FQNNGV. CDR3 size: 14 residues. CDR3 protein: CASTGTGANYEQYF. The DNA of the CDR3 is TGTGCCAGCACCGGGACAGGGGCGAACTACGAGCAGTACTTC.

This chain joins TRBV9 and TRBJ2-2; a possible D gene is TRBD2 (6 bases). This CDR3 has 16 residues. CDR1 and CDR2 from the germline V gene are SGDLS and YYNGEE. Trimming stripped 0 bases from V and 7 bases from J, with 16 bases between. In DNA, the CDR3 is TGTGCCAGCAGCGTAGTGGGGGGAGACTATGGCGGGGAGCTGTTTTTT. Translating gives CASSVVGGDYGGELFF. Full variable domain (rest looked up from reference TRBV9 and TRBJ2-2): DSGVTQTPKHLITATGQRVTLRCSPRSGDLSVYWYQQSLDQGLQFLIQYYNGEERAKGNILERFSAQQFPDLHSELNLSSLELGDSALYFCASSVVGGDYGGELFFGEGSRLTVL.

V gene TRBV5-4 combines with J gene TRBJ2-6; the match to TRBD2 covers 7 bases. Germline V gives CDR1 SGHNT, CDR2 YYREEE (reference sequence). V shed 4 bases, J shed 3 bases, and the junction held 7 bases outside the gene matches. The CDR3 contains 16 residues. The CDR3 nucleotides read TGTGCCAGCAGCCACGGCGGGGGTCGTGGGGCCAACGTCCTGACTTTC. Translating it yields CASSHGGGRGANVLTF.

This chain joins TRBV24-1 and TRBJ1-1; no firm D call. V was pared by 12 bases and J by 1 base, with 20 bases between. Germline lookup yields CDR1 KGHDR and CDR2 SFDVKD. The length of the CDR3 is 15 residues. The DNA of the CDR3 is TGTGCCCCGGGGAACGTGGCCCCTAAGAACACTGAAGCTTTCTTT. Translating gives CAPGNVAPKNTEAFF.

The J gene is TRBJ2-7, the V gene TRBV3-1 (or the pseudogene TRBV3-2), with TRBD2 identical over 9 bases. J was trimmed by 4 bases and V by 1 base; bases with no gene match: 11. There are 17 residues in the CDR3. Germline CDR1 and CDR2: LGHDT and YNNKEL (reference sequence). CDR3 sequence: CASSQGLAGVVTYEQYF. The CDR3 nucleotides are TGTGCCAGCAGCCAAGGTTTAGCGGGGGTAGTGACATACGAGCAGTACTTC.

The chain joins TRBV2 to TRBJ1-6, with D unresolved. V lost 4 bases, J lost 2 bases, and 12 bases lay in between. This CDR3 has 16 residues. CDR1 is SNHLY, CDR2 FYNNEI, per germline. CDR3 loop: CASSGGVVAYNSPLHF. The CDR3 DNA is TGTGCCAGCAGTGGAGGAGTGGTCGCCTATAATTCACCCCTCCACTTT.

In nucleotides, the CDR3 is TGTGCCAGTAGTATAGGTGGGCAGGCCTACGAGCAGTACTTC. It codes for CASSIGGQAYEQYF. The genes are TRBV19 and TRBJ2-7, with no clear D. The CDR3 is 14 amino acids. CDR1 is LNHDA and CDR2 is SQIVND in the germline V gene (reference sequence). V was pared by 1 base and J by 2 bases, with 9 bases between.

This clone was seen a few times. The chain uses TRBV5-5 and TRBJ1-2; D gene ambiguous. The CDR3 covers 12 residues. Trimming took 0 bases from V and 8 from J, leaving 8 bases between them. Germline V CDR1 and CDR2: SGHKS, YYEKEE (reference sequence). The CDR3 DNA follows: TGTGCCAGCAGCTTGGGAGGGAACGGCTACACCTTC. Encoded protein: CASSLGGNGYTF.

V usage is TRBV24-1 and J usage is TRBJ2-1; D perhaps matches TRBD2 (6 bases). Germline V gives CDR1 KGHDR, CDR2 SFDVKD. V gave up 4 bases and J gave up 3 bases, with 12 bases separating them. This CDR3 contains 15 residues. The CDR3 bases are TGTGCCACCAGTGAACCGGGACTCCACTACAATGAGCAGTTCTTC. Translating gives CATSEPGLHYNEQFF.

The V and J genes are TRBV28 and TRBJ1-2; the match to TRBD1 covers 7 bases. The trim removed 5 bases at V and 3 bases at J, leaving 3 bases unmatched. The germline V gene has CDR1 MDHEN and CDR2 SYDVKM. The CDR3 has 13 amino acids. CDR3 sequence reads: CASSRTGDYGYTF. DNA for the CDR3: TGTGCCAGCAGTCGCACAGGGGACTATGGCTACACCTTC.

The rearrangement joins TRBV4-3 to TRBJ2-7, with 12 bases aligning to TRBD2. The CDR3 sequence is 16 residues long. V was clipped by 1 base and J by 3 bases; unmatched bases: 4. CDR1 and CDR2 (germline): LGHNA, YSLEER. The CDR3 loop is CASSQGTSGDYYEQYF. For the CDR3, the DNA is TGCGCCAGCAGCCAAGGGACTAGCGGGGACTACTACGAGCAGTACTTC.